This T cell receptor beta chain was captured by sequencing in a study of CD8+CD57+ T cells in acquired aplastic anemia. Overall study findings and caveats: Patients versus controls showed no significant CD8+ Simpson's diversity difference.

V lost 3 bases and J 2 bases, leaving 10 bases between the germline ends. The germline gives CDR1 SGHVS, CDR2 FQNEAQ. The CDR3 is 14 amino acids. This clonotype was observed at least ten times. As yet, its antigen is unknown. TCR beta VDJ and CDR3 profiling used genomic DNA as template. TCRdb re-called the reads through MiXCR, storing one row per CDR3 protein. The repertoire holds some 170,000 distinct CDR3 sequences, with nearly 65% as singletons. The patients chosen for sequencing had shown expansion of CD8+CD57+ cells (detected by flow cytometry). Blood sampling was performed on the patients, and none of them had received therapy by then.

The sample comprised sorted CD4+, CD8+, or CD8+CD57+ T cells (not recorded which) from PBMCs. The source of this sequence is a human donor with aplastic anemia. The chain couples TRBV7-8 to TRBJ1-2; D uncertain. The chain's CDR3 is CASSLVGVNYGYTF. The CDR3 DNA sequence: TGTGCCAGCAGCTTGGTCGGGGTGAACTATGGCTACACCTTC.